The 23 T cell receptor beta chains in this list originate from one sample, sequenced in a study of tumor-infiltrating lymphocytes in oesophageal squamous cell carcinoma. A single record per CDR3 protein comes from TCRdb applying MiXCR to the PCR reads. The data show 10,000 to 15,000 distinct CDR3 sequences, roughly 50% seen once. The sample taken for sequencing was esophageal tumor tissue. These TCRs come from a male donor with esophageal squamous cell carcinoma.

The chain links TRBV20-1 to TRBJ1-5; tentatively, D is TRBD1 (5 bases). Germline V gene sequence: CDR1 DFQATT, CDR2 SNEGSKA (reference sequence). The CDR3 consists of 12 residues. Trimming stripped 0 bases from V and 7 bases from J, with 7 bases between. In DNA form, the CDR3 reads TGCAGTGCTAGAGAAGGGGACCAGCCCCAGCATTTT. Amino acid sequence: CSAREGDQPQHF.

The V call is TRBV7-2, the J call TRBJ1-6; 8 bases line up with TRBD2. The J call may be faulty, since TRBJ2-7 better matches the DNA end. This CDR3 has 13 residues. Germline assignment: CDR1 SGHTA and CDR2 FQGNSA. The CDR3 region is CASSRLASGEQYF. DNA for the CDR3: TGTGCCAGCAGCCGACTAGCGTCGGGCGAGCAGTACTTC.

The table lists this clonotype with a few counts. This chain connects TRBV11-2 to TRBJ1-1; unclear D gene. The CDR3 length is 12 residues. The V gene lost 3 bases and the J gene lost 0 bases, with 2 bases spanning the gap. Germline V gene data show CDR1 as SGHAT and CDR2 as FQNNGV. The CDR3 DNA reads as TGTGCCAGCAGCTTTGTGAACACTGAAGCTTTCTTT. Amino acid sequence: CASSFVNTEAFF.

The table lists this clonotype with a few counts. The chain uses TRBV25-1 and TRBJ2-7, with D possibly matching TRBD1 (5 bases). CDR3 length: 13 residues. Germline V gene lookup returns CDR1 MGHDK and CDR2 SYGVNS. V lost 3 bases, J lost 1 base, and 7 bases lay in between. CDR3 amino acids: CASSDRQSYEQYF. Here the CDR3 DNA reads TGTGCCAGCAGTGACAGACAGTCCTACGAGCAGTACTTC.

The chain has TRBV7-6 and TRBJ2-3, with D possibly TRBD1 on 5 matching bases. The J call may be wrong; the DNA end is better matched by TRBJ2-5. CDR1 and CDR2 from the germline V gene are SGHVS and FNYEAQ. The CDR3 has 16 residues. This chain's CDR3 is CASSLQGKTPRETQYF. CDR3 nucleotides: TGTGCCAGCAGCTTACAGGGAAAAACCCCCCGAGAGACCCAGTACTTC.

This clonotype came up a few times. The genes are TRBV5-3 and TRBJ2-1, with D perhaps matching TRBD2 (5 bases). TRBV5-3 is designated an ORF whose function remains uncertain. V lost 2 bases to trimming and J lost 16 bases, with 19 bases between them. This CDR3 spans 13 amino acids. This CDR3 reads CARSFLPGTCNFF. CDR3 sequence (DNA): TGTGCCAGAAGCTTCCTGCCGGGAACCTGCAATTTCTTC.

The gene calls are TRBV24-1 and TRBJ2-5; 8 nucleotides agree with TRBD1. The better agreement between TRBJ2-1 and the DNA end casts doubt on the J call. Germline CDR1 is KGHDR and CDR2 is SFDVKD. This CDR3 comprises 17 residues. The CDR3 DNA sequence: TGTGCCACCAGCTCGGTTACGACAGGGGATGGGGACAATGAGCAGTTCTTC. Encoded protein: CATSSVTTGDGDNEQFF.

As regards this clonotype: This could be a read error, since a much larger clone is one nucleotide away. The genes are TRBV9 and TRBJ2-1; D is ambiguous. The germline gives CDR1 SGDLS, CDR2 YYNGEE. V was trimmed by 0 bases and J by 13 bases, leaving 23 bases between them. The CDR3 sequence is 16 residues long. CDR3 region: CASSVDWLGLQETQFF. As DNA, the CDR3 is TGTGCCAGCAGCGTAGATTGGCTGGGTTTACAAGAGACCCAGTTCTTC.

This sequence joins TRBV18 and TRBJ1-1, with 7 bases that match TRBD1. CDR3 length: 13 residues. The J segment lost 4 bases and the V segment lost 6 bases, leaving 5 bases of the junction unmatched. Germline loops: CDR1 KGHSH, CDR2 LQKENI. CDR3 sequence (DNA): TGTGCCAGCTCGACAGGGAGTGGCACTGAAGCTTTCTTT. As protein: CASSTGSGTEAFF.

In its sample, this clonotype is medium-sized. This chain uses TRBV12-3 or TRBV12-4 with TRBJ2-6; TRBD1 might be the D (6 bases). The CDR3 covers 18 residues. V was pared by 3 bases and J by 2 bases, with 17 bases between. CDR3 sequence reads: CASSFPGAMDAGANVLTF. As DNA, the CDR3 is TGTGCCAGCAGTTTTCCAGGGGCCATGGATGCTGGGGCCAACGTCCTGACTTTC.

The chain combines TRBV14 with TRBJ2-1, with 14 bases lining up with TRBD2. CDR3 size: 19 residues. The germline V gene has CDR1 SGHDN and CDR2 FVKESK. J gave up 7 bases and V 4 bases, and 15 bases lay outside the gene matches. The CDR3 spells CASSPPIGTSGSWQNEQFF. As DNA, the CDR3 is TGTGCCAGCAGCCCACCGATCGGGACTAGCGGGAGCTGGCAGAATGAGCAGTTCTTC.

Worth noting for this clonotype: A read error is possible here, since a much larger clone lies one base away. V gene TRBV7-2 combines with J gene TRBJ2-1; the match to TRBD2 covers 7 bases. This CDR3 has 11 residues. The J segment lost 13 bases and the V segment lost 5 bases, leaving 5 bases of the junction unmatched. The germline V gene has CDR1 SGHTA and CDR2 FQGNSA. The CDR3 region has the DNA TGTGCCAGCAGCCCGGGGACTACCCAGTTCTTC. This gives the protein CASSPGTTQFF. Looking up the rest from reference TRBV7-2 and TRBJ2-1 gives the full variable domain: GAGVSQSPSNKVTEKGKDVELRCDPISGHTALYWYRQSLGQGLEFLIYFQGNSAPDKSGLPSDRFSAERTGGSVSTLTIQRTQQEDSAVYLCASSPGTTQFFGPGTRLTVL.

CDR3 in amino acids: CAAQRTSSNQPQHF. CDR3 sequence (DNA): TGTGCCGCCCAACGAACAAGTAGCAATCAGCCCCAGCATTTT. The chain links TRBV6-2 or TRBV6-3 to TRBJ1-5, with D unclear. Trimming removed 11 bases from V and 0 bases from J, with 14 bases in between. CDR1 and CDR2 from the germline V gene are MNHEY and SVGEGT. The CDR3 runs 14 residues.

This clonotype has more than one count but fewer than ten. Likely a read error: the CDR3 ends without its conserved phenylalanine or tryptophan. Because the CDR3's place on the DNA is in doubt, the DNA is left out and the CDR3 is given as listed by TCRdb. This chain connects TRBV6-5 to TRBJ2-4; TRBD2, the table's D call, was not compared with the DNA. CDR1 is MNHEY and CDR2 is SVGAGI in the germline V gene. A total of 11 residues make up the CDR3, ends included. CDR3 region: CASSYSGLAGE.

V is TRBV11-1 and J is TRBJ2-7; 9 nucleotides align to TRBD1. The DNA matches TRBJ1-2 better at its end, which makes the J call doubtful. Germline V gene sequence: CDR1 SGHAT, CDR2 FQDESV (reference sequence). CDR3 length: 16 amino acids. Here the CDR3 reads CASSSRADRGSRGYTF. CDR3 DNA: TGTGCCAGCAGCTCTAGGGCGGACAGGGGATCACGTGGCTACACCTTC.

The genes are TRBV14 and TRBJ2-7; D may correspond to TRBD1 or TRBD2 (5 bases each). The CDR3 has 12 amino acids. CDR1 is SGHDN, CDR2 FVKESK, per germline. The V and J ends lost 8 bases and 5 bases respectively, with 13 bases between them. The CDR3 DNA reads as TGTGCCAGCGGGGGTTTGGTCCACGAGCAGTACTTC. This codes for CASGGLVHEQYF.

V and J are TRBV10-3 and TRBJ2-7, with D perhaps matching TRBD1 (6 bases). With the DNA end fitting TRBJ1-2 better, the J assignment may be wrong. The CDR3 loop spans 12 amino acids. CDR1 and CDR2 from the germline V gene are ENHRY and SYGVKD. CDR3: CAKTGTDYGYTF. Here the CDR3 DNA reads TGTGCCAAAACAGGGACCGACTATGGCTACACCTTC.

This clonotype appeared many times. The chain combines TRBV12-3 or TRBV12-4 with TRBJ1-4; D gene unclear. This CDR3 is built from 15 residues. Trimming took 6 bases from V and 8 from J, leaving 19 bases between them. CDR3 sequence: CASSQTRSLAEKLFF. The CDR3, as DNA: TGTGCCAGCAGCCAAACACGGTCTCTTGCCGAAAAACTGTTTTTT.

This clonotype was recorded many times. Germline is not matched at one junction end, which may reflect a read error. This chain uses TRBV6-4 with TRBJ2-7, with D uncertain. Per the germline V gene, CDR1 is MRHNA and CDR2 is SNTAGT. The CDR3 spans 15 residues. The DNA of the CDR3 is TGTGCCAGCAGAATCGATGTCACAGCTAATTCACCCCTCCACTTC. Its translation: CASRIDVTANSPLHF.

The count of this clonotype is one. The V call is TRBV7-4, the J call TRBJ2-3, with 7 nucleotides matching TRBD2. The DNA end favors TRBJ2-5, so the J call may be wrong. Germline CDR1 and CDR2: SGHVT and SQSDAQ. The CDR3 loop spans 14 amino acids. The CDR3 protein is CASSWGGLRETQYF. The CDR3 DNA sequence: TGTGCCAGCAGCTGGGGGGGACTACGGGAGACCCAGTACTTC.

This clonotype is judged medium-sized. This chain links TRBV7-9 with TRBJ1-2; possibly TRBD1 for D (6 bases). This CDR3 has 15 amino acids. V was shortened by 5 bases and J by 3 bases, with 16 bases between the two germline ends. CDR1 is SEHNR and CDR2 is FQNEAQ in the germline V gene (reference sequence). This CDR3 is CASSPRGGEHYGYTF. CDR3 coding DNA: TGTGCCAGCAGCCCCAGAGGGGGGGAACACTATGGCTACACCTTC.

This clonotype was recorded a few times. The chain carries TRBV18 and TRBJ2-4; D might be TRBD1 or TRBD2, each matching 5 bases. The J call may be mistaken, given a closer DNA end match to TRBJ2-7. The CDR3 sequence is 13 residues long. Germline lookup yields CDR1 KGHSH and CDR2 LQKENI. The CDR3 is CASSPGGSYEQYF. In nucleotides, the CDR3 is TGTGCCAGCTCACCAGGGGGCTCCTACGAGCAGTACTTC.

The J gene is TRBJ2-6, the V gene TRBV7-9; D is unresolved. The CDR3 length is 16 residues. The germline V and J ends were trimmed by 3 bases and 3 bases, with 12 bases remaining between them. Looked up from germline, CDR1 is SEHNR and CDR2 is FQNEAQ (reference sequence). CDR3 bases: TGTGCCAGCAGCTTTACAGTCCCTGGTGGGGCCAACGTCCTGACTTTC. Protein sequence: CASSFTVPGGANVLTF.